The 17 T cell receptor beta chains presented below share a single source sample, sequenced in a study of cytomegalovirus exposure and HLA in healthy donors. PCR employed 60 Vbeta and 13 Jbeta primers. Measured with immunoSEQ multiplex PCR; TCRdb has only the in-frame clones, and not every one. The sample records some 150,000 clones, around four fifths being singletons. Input material: PBMCs. Receptors were obtained from a woman between 50 and 59 years old in good health and CMV-seronegative.

This chain links TRBV19 with TRBJ2-1; 10 nucleotides line up with TRBD1. This CDR3 contains 15 residues. Germline V gene sequence: CDR1 LNHDA, CDR2 SQIVND (reference sequence). The junction had 4 bases not matched to a gene; V was cut back by 5 bases and J by 3 bases. The CDR3 bases are TGTGCCAGTAGTGATTGGACAGGGGGCTACAATGAGCAGTTCTTC. Protein sequence: CASSDWTGGYNEQFF. The variable domain in full, completed from reference TRBV19 and TRBJ2-1, reads DGGITQSPKYLFRKEGQNVTLSCEQNLNHDAMYWYRQDPGQGLRLIYYSQIVNDFQKGDIAEGYSVSREKKESFPLTVTSAQKNPTAFYLCASSDWTGGYNEQFFGPGTRLTVL.

The gene calls are TRBV5-4 and TRBJ1-4, with 10 bases identical to TRBD1. CDR1 and CDR2 (germline): SGHNT, YYREEE (reference sequence). The CDR3 extends over 15 amino acids. The trim removed 0 bases at V and 7 bases at J, leaving 3 bases unmatched. The CDR3 sequence is CASSLAGQGSEKLFF. The CDR3 nucleotides are TGTGCCAGCAGCTTGGCGGGACAGGGGTCTGAAAAACTGTTTTTT.

The J gene is TRBJ1-2, the V gene TRBV29-1, with D possibly being TRBD1 (5 bases). V was cut by 5 bases and J by 4 bases, with 14 bases left in between. This CDR3 is 13 amino acids long. The V gene's germline CDR1 is SQVTM and CDR2 ANQGSEA. The CDR3 DNA sequence: TGCAGCGTTACGTCAGGGCGTAGCTATGGCTACACCTTC. Its protein product is CSVTSGRSYGYTF.

The V gene is TRBV19, the J gene TRBJ2-3, with D possibly TRBD2 on 6 matching bases. Germline V gives CDR1 LNHDA, CDR2 SQIVND (reference sequence). V was trimmed by 5 bases and J by 2 bases, leaving 14 bases between them. The length of the CDR3 is 15 residues. This CDR3 is CASSGGLRITDTQYF. DNA for the CDR3: TGTGCCAGTAGTGGGGGACTGAGGATCACAGATACGCAGTATTTT.

This clone was counted a single time. V is TRBV7-2 and J is TRBJ1-1; 7 bases agree with TRBD1. The J segment lost 0 bases and the V segment lost 1 base, leaving 11 bases of the junction unmatched. Germline V gives CDR1 SGHTA, CDR2 FQGNSA. The CDR3 covers 18 residues. CDR3 coding DNA: TGTGCCAGCAGCTTAGTACTTATCCAGGGACAGCTGAACACTGAAGCTTTCTTT. It is translated as CASSLVLIQGQLNTEAFF.

V gene TRBV27 combines with J gene TRBJ2-7; D is possibly TRBD2 (6 bases). CDR3 length: 13 amino acids. V gave up 3 bases and J gave up 3 bases, with 9 bases separating them. Germline CDR1 MNHEY, CDR2 SMNVEV (reference sequence). CDR3: CASSLGGVYEQYF. CDR3 nucleotide sequence: TGTGCCAGCAGTTTGGGGGGAGTCTACGAGCAGTACTTC.

The chain employs TRBV29-1 and TRBJ2-4; D not certain. This CDR3 is built from 12 residues. Per germline, CDR1 SQVTM and CDR2 ANQGSEA. V lost 3 bases, J lost 8 bases, and 11 bases lay in between. The CDR3 DNA reads as TGCAGCGTTGATCCGGGTATGGACATTCAGTACTTC. Protein product: CSVDPGMDIQYF.

The chain joins TRBV14 to TRBJ1-2; TRBD1 is a possible D gene (5 bases). The CDR3 is 13 residues long. V was cut by 2 bases and J by 8 bases, with 12 bases left in between. Germline loops: CDR1 SGHDN, CDR2 FVKESK. CDR3 region: CASSQSTAVGYTF. In DNA, the CDR3 is TGTGCCAGCAGCCAATCGACAGCCGTAGGCTACACCTTC. Based on the CDR3 plus reference TRBV14 and TRBJ1-2, the full variable domain is EAGVTQFPSHSVIEKGQTVTLRCDPISGHDNLYWYRRVMGKEIKFLLHFVKESKQDESGMPNNRFLAERTGGTYSTLKVQPAELEDSGVYFCASSQSTAVGYTFGSGTRLTVV.

V usage is TRBV27 and J usage is TRBJ2-5, with 9 bases identical to TRBD1. This CDR3 contains 16 residues. Looked up from germline, CDR1 is MNHEY and CDR2 is SMNVEV (reference sequence). J was trimmed by 4 bases and V by 2 bases; bases with no gene match: 8. In DNA form, the CDR3 reads TGTGCCAGCAGTTTACGCGGGACAGGGCGGGGAGAGACCCAGTACTTC. Translated, it gives CASSLRGTGRGETQYF.

The rearrangement uses TRBV6-4 and TRBJ2-7; D is possibly TRBD2 (6 bases). CDR1 is MRHNA and CDR2 is SNTAGT in the germline V gene. This CDR3 spans 15 amino acids. V lost 6 bases and J lost 4, with 19 bases in between. The CDR3 loop reads CASSPTRLVRYEQYF. As DNA, the CDR3 is TGTGCCAGCAGCCCCACCCGACTAGTCAGGTACGAGCAGTACTTC.

This chain uses TRBV10-3 with TRBJ1-5; D might be TRBD1 (6 bases). The V end was cut by 3 bases, the J end by 2 bases, with 14 bases between. The CDR3 loop spans 16 amino acids. Germline CDR1 is ENHRY and CDR2 is SYGVKD. Here the CDR3 DNA reads TGTGCCATCAGTGAAGGTTCAGGGGCCGGCAATCAGCCCCAGCATTTT. Its protein is CAISEGSGAGNQPQHF.

This clone was detected a few times. The gene calls are TRBV25-1 and TRBJ2-3; D perhaps matches TRBD1 (5 bases). Germline CDR1 MGHDK, CDR2 SYGVNS. The CDR3 totals 16 residues. V was cut by 0 bases and J by 4 bases, with 14 bases left in between. Here the CDR3 reads CASSEYSDSIADTQYF. CDR3 nucleotide sequence: TGTGCCAGCAGTGAATATAGTGACAGTATCGCAGATACGCAGTATTTT.

The V call is TRBV7-2, the J call TRBJ2-1, with 8 bases matching TRBD2. Germline CDR1 SGHTA, CDR2 FQGNSA. This CDR3 contains 18 residues. J was trimmed by 5 bases and V by 1 base; bases with no gene match: 13. CDR3 sequence: CASSLDLWSGRRDNEQFF. The DNA for the CDR3 is TGTGCCAGCAGCTTAGATCTCTGGAGCGGGAGAAGGGACAATGAGCAGTTCTTC.

V and J are TRBV5-1 and TRBJ1-3; 7 bases are shared with TRBD1. CDR3 length: 15 amino acids. V shed 4 bases and J 0 bases; nucleotides not matched to a gene: 4. Germline V gives CDR1 SGHRS, CDR2 YFSETQ. The CDR3 loop reads CASSQQGNSGNTIYF. The CDR3 region has the DNA TGCGCCAGCAGCCAACAGGGGAACTCTGGAAACACCATATATTTT.

This clone showed up just once. This rearrangement joins TRBV27 to TRBJ1-2; no definite D call. The CDR3 is 15 amino acids. Germline-derived CDR1 and CDR2 are MNHEY and SMNVEV (reference sequence). Trimming took off 2 bases at V and 4 bases at J, with 14 bases between the two ends. The CDR3 DNA sequence: TGTGCCAGCAGTTTAACCAAGTACAATCGCTATGGCTACACCTTC. It is translated as CASSLTKYNRYGYTF.

This clone has a handful of counts. This chain uses TRBV5-1 with TRBJ1-3; a weak D match, TRBD1 (5 bases). Trimming stripped 0 bases from V and 9 bases from J, with 10 bases between. Germline V CDR1 and CDR2: SGHRS, YFSETQ. The CDR3 is 13 residues long. CDR3 loop: CASSLVEGSTIYF. CDR3 DNA: TGCGCCAGCAGCTTGGTGGAGGGGAGCACCATATATTTT.

This clone was detected only a few times. CDR3: CASSLGVSWDTETQYF. The CDR3 nucleotides read TGTGCCAGCAGCTTGGGCGTTTCGTGGGACACGGAGACCCAGTACTTC. The chain has TRBV5-6 and TRBJ2-5; perhaps TRBD1 as D (6 bases). The ends were cut back, 0 bases at V and 5 bases at J, with 17 bases in the middle. CDR3 length: 16 amino acids. Germline lookup yields CDR1 SGHDT and CDR2 YYEEEE.